A single sample gave rise to the 5 T cell receptor beta chains below, sequenced in a study of tumor-infiltrating lymphocytes in primary liver carcinoma (dated by TCRdb to the late 2010s). TCRdb records Illumina HiSeq 2500 as the sequencer. TCRbeta-specific cDNA was reverse-transcribed from around 0.45 ug total RNA using a constant-region primer and ProtoScript II reverse transcriptase. TCRbeta libraries were built with three nested multiplex PCR rounds, a slightly modified ARM-PCR procedure. Each of the first two PCR rounds ran for nine to ten cycles and used multiplex TRBV1-TRBV30 forward primers together with a Cbeta reverse primer. TCRdb reprocessed the public reads (quality trimming at Q25 with fastp, clone calling with MiXCR) and kept in-frame beta chains. Entries that share a CDR3 protein sequence are merged under the most common genes and DNA. The sample has some 180,000 distinct CDR3 sequences on record, 60% of them singletons. The top ten clonotypes cover 70% to 80% of the sample.

Blood RNA was extracted from unsorted whole blood with TRIzol reagent; germline DNA came from the DNeasy Blood & Tissue kit. Sample: peripheral blood. These receptors came from a middle-aged man with primary liver carcinoma and hepatitis B virus infection.

The gene calls are TRBV10-3 and TRBJ2-7; 8 bases are shared with TRBD2. The germline V gene has CDR1 ENHRY and CDR2 SYGVKD. V shed 6 bases, J shed 5 bases, and the junction held 6 bases outside the gene matches. This CDR3 has 13 amino acids. The CDR3 loop is CAISQREWDEQYF. The CDR3 nucleotides read TGTGCCATCAGCCAGCGGGAGTGGGACGAGCAGTACTTC.

In this sample, this clonotype turned up many times. The chain carries TRBV11-2 and TRBJ2-2, with 9 bases that match TRBD2. After removal of 2 bases from V and 3 bases from J, the junction contained 7 bases not matched to a gene. Germline V CDR1 and CDR2: SGHAT, FQNNGV. The CDR3 loop spans 17 amino acids. The CDR3 is CASSLSGVAGDTGELFF. The DNA for the CDR3 is TGTGCCAGCAGCTTAAGTGGAGTAGCGGGAGACACCGGGGAGCTGTTTTTT.

For the CDR3, the DNA is TGTGCCAGCAGCGCAGACATTAGCTCCTACAATGAGCAGTTCTTC. It is translated as CASSADISSYNEQFF. The chain combines TRBV13 with TRBJ2-1, with D unclear. This CDR3 spans 15 amino acids. The V end lost 5 bases, the J end lost 0 bases, and 11 bases lay between the germline ends. Germline V gene data show CDR1 as PRHDT and CDR2 as FYEKMQ (reference sequence). The variable domain in full, with the rest retrieved from reference TRBV13 and TRBJ2-1, is AAGVIQSPRHLIKEKRETATLKCYPIPRHDTVYWYQQGPGQDPQFLISFYEKMQSDKGSIPDRFSAQQFSDYHSELNMSSLELGDSALYFCASSADISSYNEQFFGPGTRLTVL.

This clonotype was observed at least ten times. The gene calls are TRBV4-1 and TRBJ1-2, with 10 positions matching TRBD1. V lost 4 bases and J lost 5; bases outside the gene matches: 7. Germline V CDR1 and CDR2: MGHRA, YSYEKL. The CDR3 runs to 15 residues. DNA for the CDR3: TGCGCCAGCAGCCCCTCTGGACAGGGGGATTATGGCTACACCTTC. Translating it yields CASSPSGQGDYGYTF.

The chain joins TRBV29-1 to TRBJ2-7; D unclear. V was cut by 3 bases and J by 7 bases, with 13 bases left in between. From germline, CDR1 is SQVTM and CDR2 ANQGSEA. The CDR3 extends over 12 amino acids. The CDR3 here is CSVEGSSQEQYF. The CDR3 coding sequence is TGCAGCGTTGAGGGCAGTTCTCAGGAGCAGTACTTC.